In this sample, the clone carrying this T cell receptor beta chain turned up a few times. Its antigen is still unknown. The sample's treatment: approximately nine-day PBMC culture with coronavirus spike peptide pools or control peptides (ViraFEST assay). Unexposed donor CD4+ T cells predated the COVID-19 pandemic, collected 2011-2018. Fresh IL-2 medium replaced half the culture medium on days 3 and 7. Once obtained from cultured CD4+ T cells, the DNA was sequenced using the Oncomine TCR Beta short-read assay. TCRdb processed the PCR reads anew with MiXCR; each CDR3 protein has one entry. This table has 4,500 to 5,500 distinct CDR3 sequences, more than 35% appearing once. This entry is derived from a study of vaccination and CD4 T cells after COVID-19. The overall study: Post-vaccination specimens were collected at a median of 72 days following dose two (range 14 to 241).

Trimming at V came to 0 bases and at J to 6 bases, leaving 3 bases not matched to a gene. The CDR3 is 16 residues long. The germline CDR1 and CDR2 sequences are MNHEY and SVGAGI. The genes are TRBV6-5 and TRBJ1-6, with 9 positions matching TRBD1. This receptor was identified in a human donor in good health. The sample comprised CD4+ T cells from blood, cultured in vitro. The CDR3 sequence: CASSYSGTGSNSPLHF. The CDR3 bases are TGTGCCAGCAGTTACTCCGGGACAGGGAGTAATTCACCCCTCCACTTT.